The 17 T cell receptor beta chains presented below share a single source sample, sequenced in a study of T cells after yellow fever vaccination. TCRdb fed the 5' RACE reads into MiXCR, producing one record per CDR3 protein. The sample shows nearly 350,000 distinct CDR3 sequences, approximately 8% of them seen only once. The source was PBMCs, collected 35 to 50 days after the first yellow fever vaccination. These TCRs come from a man aged 18 to 29 who received the YFV17D yellow fever vaccine.

This clonotype occurred many times. CDR3 in DNA: TGCGCCAGCAGCTTGATTCCGCCCCGGGACACCGGGGAGCTGTTTTTT. This encodes CASSLIPPRDTGELFF. The gene calls are TRBV5-1 and TRBJ2-2; no clear D. The length of the CDR3 is 16 residues. Trimming took 1 base from V and 3 from J, leaving 13 bases between them. Germline V gene lookup returns CDR1 SGHRS and CDR2 YFSETQ.

This clonotype has more than one count but fewer than ten. The chain carries TRBV2 and TRBJ2-6, with 8 bases that match TRBD1. V lost 3 bases, J lost 0 bases, and 10 bases stayed unmatched. The germline V gene has CDR1 SNHLY and CDR2 FYNNEI. CDR3 length: 19 residues. The CDR3 here is CASSELRTGSNSGANVLTF. The CDR3 DNA sequence: TGTGCCAGCAGTGAGCTTCGGACAGGGTCAAACTCTGGGGCCAACGTCCTGACTTTC.

The CDR3 protein is CASSSNGGDGYTF. CDR3 sequence (DNA): TGTGCCAGCAGCTCGAACGGGGGGGATGGCTACACCTTC. V and J are TRBV7-9 and TRBJ1-2; tentative D call: TRBD1 (5 bases). The CDR3 is 13 amino acids. V lost 4 bases to trimming and J lost 6 bases, with 12 bases between them. Germline-derived CDR1 and CDR2 are SEHNR and FQNEAQ (reference sequence).

The rearrangement joins TRBV6-2 or TRBV6-3 to TRBJ2-7, with a possible D match to TRBD1 (5 bases). V lost 9 bases and J 2 bases, leaving 17 bases between the germline ends. CDR3 length equals 14 residues. Germline V gene sequence: CDR1 MNHEY, CDR2 SVGEGT. CDR3 in amino acids: CASHRQLDAYEQYF. The CDR3 coding sequence is TGTGCCAGTCACCGACAGTTGGACGCCTACGAGCAGTACTTC.

This clonotype was observed at least ten times. One end of the junction varies from germline; a read error may be responsible. The rearrangement links TRBV7-7 to TRBJ1-1, with D hard to call. This CDR3 spans 14 amino acids. Germline CDR1 SSHAT, CDR2 FNYEAQ (reference sequence). The CDR3 nucleotides read TGTGCTAGCAGCTCCGCTCCCCAGAACACTGAAGCTTTCTTT. Its protein is CASSSAPQNTEAFF.

This clonotype was detected only a few times. The chain joins TRBV7-2 to TRBJ1-1; D gene ambiguous. The germline V and J ends were trimmed by 5 bases and 7 bases, with 17 bases remaining between them. Germline V gives CDR1 SGHTA, CDR2 FQGNSA. The CDR3 is 14 amino acids. CDR3 DNA sequence: TGTGCCAGCAGCGCAGGAAGGGTTATGAGTGAAGCTTTCTTT. It specifies CASSAGRVMSEAFF.

This clonotype was picked up a small number of times. The genes are TRBV7-9 and TRBJ2-1, with a weak D call TRBD2 (6 bases). The CDR3 loop spans 16 amino acids. V shed 5 bases and J shed 2 bases, with 16 bases lying between them. Germline V gene data show CDR1 as SEHNR and CDR2 as FQNEAQ (reference sequence). CDR3 amino acids: CASSPYGGEAYNEQFF. The CDR3, as DNA: TGTGCCAGCAGCCCCTACGGCGGGGAGGCCTACAATGAGCAGTTCTTC.

J is TRBJ2-1 and V is TRBV24-1; 13 bases line up with TRBD2. V trimming: 2 bases; J trimming: 7 bases; junction bases outside the gene matches: 7. Germline CDR1 KGHDR, CDR2 SFDVKD. This CDR3 spans 17 amino acids. CDR3 residues: CATSDSGQGLAGNEQFF. CDR3 sequence (DNA): TGTGCCACCAGTGATTCCGGCCAGGGACTAGCGGGAAATGAGCAGTTCTTC.

This clonotype was observed at least ten times. The chain is built from TRBV7-2 and TRBJ2-5; the D is unclear. V shed 2 bases and J shed 9 bases, with 13 bases lying between them. Germline V gene lookup returns CDR1 SGHTA and CDR2 FQGNSA. This CDR3 is 13 amino acids long. CDR3: CASSLSQLRSQYF. The CDR3 DNA follows: TGTGCCAGCAGCTTATCCCAGCTAAGGTCCCAGTACTTC.

This clonotype was picked up a small number of times. The J gene is TRBJ1-3, the V gene TRBV4-1; no definite D call. Deletions cut 3 bases from V and 0 bases from J, with 12 bases between. Germline V gene sequence: CDR1 MGHRA, CDR2 YSYEKL. The CDR3 spans 16 residues. The CDR3 sequence: CASSHYSRLSGNTIYF. CDR3 coding DNA: TGCGCCAGCAGCCATTATAGTCGACTCTCTGGAAACACCATATATTTT.

The chain recombines TRBV1 with TRBJ2-2; the table's D call, TRBD2, was not checked against the DNA. TRBV1 is given as a pseudogene. The CDR3 has 17 residues. The CDR3 is CTSSPLIAGGVTGELFF. For the CDR3, the DNA is TGCACCAGCAGCCCTCTAATAGCGGGGGGAGTAACCGGGGAGCTGTTTTTT.

A remark on this clonotype: Since a much larger clone is just one base distant, this may be a read error. This chain links TRBV12-3 or TRBV12-4 with TRBJ2-7, with TRBD1 matching 8 bases. CDR3 size: 16 residues. CDR3 sequence: CASSPRQGPQFGEPYF. DNA for the CDR3: TGTGCCAGCAGCCCCCGACAGGGGCCACAATTTGGAGAGCCGTACTTC.

The chain recombines TRBV24-1 with TRBJ2-1, with D perhaps TRBD1 (5 bases). Germline assignment: CDR1 KGHDR and CDR2 SFDVKD. This CDR3 has 15 amino acids. V was pared by 9 bases and J by 5 bases, with 19 bases between. The CDR3 protein is CATHGAEGKNNEQFF. CDR3 nucleotide sequence: TGTGCCACCCATGGGGCGGAAGGTAAGAACAATGAGCAGTTCTTC.

This clonotype was recorded many times. The CDR3 DNA reads as TGTGCCATCAGTGAGTCTCGTTTCCCGGATACGCAGTATTTT. It is translated as CAISESRFPDTQYF. The chain combines TRBV10-3 with TRBJ2-3; D remains ambiguous. Trimming removed 0 bases at V and 6 bases at J, with 10 bases between. The CDR3 spans 14 residues. Germline V gene data show CDR1 as ENHRY and CDR2 as SYGVKD.

The chain links TRBV28 to TRBJ2-7; 9 bases map to TRBD2. Germline CDR1 reads MDHEN; CDR2 reads SYDVKM. CDR3 length: 15 residues. The junction had 3 bases not matched to a gene; V was cut back by 0 bases and J by 3 bases. CDR3 nucleotide sequence: TGTGCCAGCAGTTTATGGACTAGCGGAGTCTACGAGCAGTACTTC. As protein: CASSLWTSGVYEQYF.

This clonotype was observed a handful of times. The rearrangement joins TRBV21-1 to TRBJ1-1; the table's D call, TRBD1, was not checked against the DNA. TRBV21-1 is shown as a pseudogene. CDR3 length: 14 amino acids. The CDR3 loop is CASSKPRRATEAFF. The CDR3, as DNA: TGTGCCAGCAGCAAGCCCCGTAGGGCCACTGAAGCTTTCTTT.

This clonotype was detected many times. V gene TRBV4-3 combines with J gene TRBJ1-2; D is ambiguous. Deletions cut 3 bases from V and 6 bases from J, with 8 bases between. The CDR3 contains 12 residues. The germline V gene has CDR1 LGHNA and CDR2 YSLEER. The CDR3 loop is CASSQSGDGYTF. The CDR3 nucleotides read TGCGCCAGCAGCCAGTCGGGTGATGGCTACACCTTC.